The source of this TCR beta chain is a study of identical twins. General study findings and limits: Partial confounding of zero-insertion analyses by invariant MAIT and iNKT cells was possible.

One entry per CDR3 protein results from TCRdb running MiXCR on the 5' RACE reads. The table records under 900,000 distinct CDR3 sequences, 12% of them present only once. CDR3 length equals 16 residues. Germline V gene data show CDR1 as KGHSH and CDR2 as LQKENI. V was clipped by 0 bases and J by 1 base, with 9 bases between them. This clonotype came up a few times. Its antigen is unknown. This sample also appeared in a second study, on yellow fever vaccine responses in identical twins.

The sequence came from a woman under 30 in good health. This chain joins TRBV18 and TRBJ2-2; no firm D call. The sequenced sample consisted of PBMCs. The CDR3 loop reads CASSPPRSQNTGELFF. CDR3 sequence (DNA): TGTGCCAGCTCACCACCGCGCAGTCAGAACACCGGGGAGCTGTTTTTT.